The clone carrying this T cell receptor beta chain has a handful of counts. The sample belongs to a study of identical twins. MiXCR, applied by TCRdb to the 5' RACE reads, yields one record per CDR3 protein. The sample holds some 790,000 distinct CDR3 sequences, 18% seen once. CDR1 is DFQATT, CDR2 SNEGSKA, per germline (reference sequence). The CDR3 spans 14 residues. Deletions cut 3 bases from V and 0 bases from J, with 12 bases between. These data were also filed under a second study, of T cells expressing NK-cell markers. That source reports: HCMV seropositivity characterized most of the eight sequenced donors, and seronegativity one. HCMV specificity of the expanded NKG2C+ T cell clones was not established.

This receptor was taken from a woman under 30 in good health. The rearrangement joins TRBV20-1 to TRBJ2-7; the D gene is possibly TRBD2 (6 bases). Sequenced material: PBMCs. The CDR3 coding sequence is TGCAGTGCTAGGAGGACTATTTCCTCCTACGAGCAGTACTTC. It is translated as CSARRTISSYEQYF.